The rows below give T cell receptor beta chains drawn from one sample of a study of shared clonotypes between healthy human individuals. TCRdb's table, derived via immunoSEQ multiplex PCR, lists solely in-frame clones and lacks some. Of around 330,000 clones in the sample, around 67% were seen once. Sample: memory CD4+ T cells sorted from blood. These receptors were taken from a man aged 30-40 years in good health. Both conserved end residues are part of each CDR3. A D gene is named only where the DNA matches it firmly. Expanded clones are given a class, and other clones once, few, many or no size at all.

TRBV6-5	TRBJ2-3	.	.	CASSYSRGVGVTQYF	TGTGCCAGCAGTTACTCGAGGGGGGTCGGTGTGACGCAGTATTTT
TRBV18	TRBJ2-6	.	.	CASSPQTWPGVTSGANVLTF	TGTGCCAGCTCACCACAAACTTGGCCGGGAGTCACCTCTGGGGCCAACGTCCTGACTTTC
TRBV5-1	TRBJ2-6	.	few	CASSHIQGFSGANVLTF	TGCGCCAGCTCTCATATACAGGGATTCTCTGGGGCCAACGTCCTGACTTTC
TRBV7-3	TRBJ2-3	.	.	CASSFRSGGDDTQYF	TGTGCCAGCAGCTTTCGATCGGGGGGCGACGATACGCAGTATTTT
TRBV4-1	TRBJ2-1	.	.	CASSQDATGAYNEQFF	TGCGCCAGCAGCCAAGATGCGACAGGAGCCTACAATGAGCAGTTCTTC
TRBV28	TRBJ2-3	TRBD2	.	CASLVGGSQSTDTQYF	TGTGCCAGTTTAGTTGGCGGGAGTCAGAGTACAGATACGCAGTATTTT
TRBV28	TRBJ1-5	.	few	CASSFNGQPQHF	TGTGCCAGCAGTTTTAACGGTCAGCCCCAGCATTTT
TRBV29-1	TRBJ1-2	TRBD1	once	CSGDRGRLGGYTF	TGCAGCGGAGACAGGGGTCGCCTGGGGGGCTACACCTTC
TRBV6-1	TRBJ1-5	TRBD1	.	CASSVAGTGGSQPQHF	TGTGCCAGCAGTGTGGCCGGGACAGGGGGGAGTCAGCCCCAGCATTTT
TRBV19	TRBJ1-5	TRBD1	.	CASSIDPLRDRGEYSNQPQHF	TGTGCCAGTAGTATAGATCCGCTCCGGGACAGGGGTGAATATAGCAATCAGCCCCAGCATTTT
TRBV9	TRBJ2-2	.	.	CASRRGHTFSNTGELFF	TGTGCCAGCCGCAGGGGACATACCTTTTCGAACACCGGGGAGCTGTTTTTT
TRBV19	TRBJ2-7	.	.	CASSTQGGGSYEQYF	TGTGCCAGTAGTACACAGGGAGGGGGCTCCTACGAGCAGTACTTC
TRBV11-2	TRBJ2-1	TRBD2	many	CASTYGGGRAISEQFF	TGTGCCAGCACCTATGGGGGCGGGAGGGCCATAAGTGAGCAGTTCTTC
TRBV7-2	TRBJ2-4	.	few	CASSLVQGSKNIQYF	TGTGCCAGCAGCTTAGTTCAGGGATCCAAAAACATTCAGTACTTC
TRBV6-5	TRBJ1-1	.	once	CAVQGHTEAFF	TGTGCCGTCCAGGGTCACACTGAAGCTTTCTTT
TRBV7-2	TRBJ1-2	.	few	CASSPDRSRGYTF	TGTGCCAGCAGCCCGGACAGATCGAGGGGCTACACCTTC
TRBV2	TRBJ2-3	.	.	CASSLTDTQYF	TGTGCCAGCAGTTTGACAGATACGCAGTATTTT
TRBV12-5	TRBJ2-3	TRBD1	once	CASGTKRDRATDTQYF	TGTGCTAGTGGTACCAAGAGGGACAGGGCCACAGATACGCAGTATTTT
TRBV9	TRBJ2-7	.	many	CASSPQGVPYEQYF	TGTGCCAGCAGCCCACAGGGTGTCCCCTACGAGCAGTACTTC
TRBV10-2	TRBJ2-7	TRBD1	.	CASSEPRDRVYF	TGCGCCAGCAGTGAGCCCAGGGACAGGGTGTACTTC
TRBV5-1	TRBJ2-6	.	.	CASSASGANVLTF	TGCGCCAGCAGCGCTTCTGGGGCCAACGTCCTGACTTTC
TRBV27	TRBJ1-4	TRBD1	.	CASSPTDRAINEKLFF	TGTGCCAGCAGTCCGACCGACAGGGCGATTAATGAAAAACTGTTTTTT
TRBV10-1	TRBJ2-7	.	.	CASRIIRLFSEDEQYF	TGCGCCAGCAGGATAATAAGGCTCTTTTCCGAGGACGAGCAGTACTTC
TRBV10-3	TRBJ1-1	.	many	CAISESRQGNTEAFF	TGTGCCATCAGTGAGTCGCGGCAGGGTAACACTGAAGCTTTCTTT
TRBV27	TRBJ1-6	TRBD1	.	CASSPRQGSNSPLHF	TGTGCCAGCAGTCCCCGACAGGGAAGCAATTCACCCCTCCACTTT
TRBV11-1	TRBJ2-7	TRBD2	.	CASSLYGGDAYEQYF	TGTGCCAGCAGCTTATATGGGGGGGATGCCTACGAGCAGTACTTC
TRBV5-1	TRBJ2-2	TRBD1	few	CASSILTGGEGELFF	TGCGCCAGCAGCATACTGACAGGGGGCGAAGGGGAGCTGTTTTTT
TRBV10-3	TRBJ2-7	TRBD2	.	CAIGSGSEQYF	TGTGCCATCGGCAGCGGGAGTGAGCAGTACTTC
TRBV5-3	TRBJ2-3	TRBD1	many	CARSHDRGKLRDTDTQYF	TGTGCCAGAAGCCACGACAGGGGGAAACTTCGAGACACAGATACGCAGTATTTT
TRBV15	TRBJ2-2	TRBD1	many	CATSRGQGIAGELFF	TGTGCCACCAGCAGGGGACAGGGAATAGCCGGGGAGCTGTTTTTT
TRBV28	TRBJ2-7	TRBD2	.	CASTPGGASGSVEQYF	TGTGCCAGCACCCCGGGGGGAGCTAGCGGGAGCGTCGAGCAGTACTTC
TRBV29-1	TRBJ2-3	.	.	CSVGSGDGTDTQYF	TGCAGCGTTGGGTCAGGGGACGGCACAGATACGCAGTATTTT
TRBV5-6	TRBJ1-1	.	.	CASSLRQGALRTEAFF	TGTGCCAGCAGCTTGAGGCAGGGTGCGTTAAGGACTGAAGCTTTCTTT
TRBV2	TRBJ1-5	.	few	CASSSNPAGNQPQHF	TGTGCCAGCAGTAGTAATCCGGCGGGCAATCAGCCCCAGCATTTT
TRBV10-3	TRBJ2-5	.	.	CAIRGTSQETQYF	TGTGCCATCAGGGGGACCTCCCAAGAGACCCAGTACTTC
TRBV28	TRBJ2-1	.	few	CASSRGAFEQFF	TGTGCCAGCAGTCGGGGAGCATTTGAGCAGTTCTTC
TRBV28	TRBJ1-2	.	few	CASSPSQVTYGYTF	TGTGCCAGCAGTCCCTCACAGGTCACCTATGGCTACACCTTC
TRBV6-1	TRBJ2-5	.	.	CASIHGMIQETQYF	TGTGCCAGCATTCACGGGATGATCCAAGAGACCCAGTACTTC
TRBV6-5	TRBJ2-3	TRBD1	few	CASSFDRGDTQYF	TGTGCCAGCAGTTTCGACAGGGGGGATACGCAGTATTTT
TRBV18	TRBJ2-5	.	.	CASSPDNQETQYF	TGTGCCAGCTCACCGGATAACCAAGAGACCCAGTACTTC
TRBV5-1	TRBJ2-3	TRBD2	.	CASSPIGTGGQMTQYF	TGCGCCAGCAGCCCAATAGGAACGGGAGGGCAGATGACGCAGTATTTT
TRBV28	TRBJ2-2	.	.	CAVAPGRFRTGELFF	TGTGCCGTAGCACCTGGACGGTTTCGAACCGGGGAGCTGTTTTTT
TRBV7-3	TRBJ2-1	TRBD2	few	CASSLTGGRASYNEQFF	TGTGCCAGCAGCTTAACTGGCGGGAGGGCCTCCTACAATGAGCAGTTCTTC
TRBV9	TRBJ1-1	.	.	CASSVVGVSTEAFF	TGTGCCAGCAGCGTAGTAGGCGTGTCCACTGAAGCTTTCTTT
TRBV11-2	TRBJ2-3	.	.	CASSLSPGLGTDTQYF	TGTGCCAGCAGCTTAAGCCCGGGACTTGGCACAGATACGCAGTATTTT
TRBV11-3	TRBJ2-1	.	many	CASSLVADNEQFF	TGTGCCAGCAGCTTAGTAGCGGATAATGAGCAGTTCTTC
TRBV5-1	TRBJ2-1	.	.	CASSLQGNEQFF	TGCGCCAGCAGCTTGCAGGGCAATGAGCAGTTCTTC
TRBV29-1	TRBJ2-5	TRBD2	.	CSVASGTQETQYF	TGCAGCGTTGCTAGCGGGACACAAGAGACCCAGTACTTC
TRBV29-1	TRBJ2-3	.	.	CSASQGKWTDTQYF	TGCAGCGCTTCCCAGGGGAAATGGACAGATACGCAGTATTTT
TRBV18	TRBJ2-3	.	.	CASSPRLATRTDTQYF	TGTGCCAGCTCACCACGGCTAGCGACCCGCACAGATACGCAGTATTTT
TRBV12-5	TRBJ2-3	TRBD2	few	CASGLTGLAAPRADTQYF	TGTGCTAGTGGTTTGACGGGACTAGCGGCCCCAAGGGCAGATACGCAGTATTTT
TRBV6-5	TRBJ1-1	.	few	CASTTLGAGSTEAFF	TGTGCCAGCACCACACTGGGGGCCGGTAGCACTGAAGCTTTCTTT
TRBV14	TRBJ2-1	TRBD2	.	CASSQDPQRVAGGQRFYNEQFF	TGTGCCAGCAGCCAAGATCCCCAAAGAGTAGCGGGAGGCCAACGTTTCTACAATGAGCAGTTCTTC